The 12 T cell receptor beta chains below were found in one sample sequenced in a study of early T cells in non-severe SARS-CoV-2 infection. TCRdb reprocessed the 5' RACE reads via MiXCR and lists one record per CDR3 protein. Altogether some 66,000 distinct CDR3 sequences are present, roughly 9% being singletons, with the ten largest covering approximately 3%. Material: whole blood. The receptor set was obtained from an adult who was a healthcare worker with PCR-confirmed SARS-CoV-2 infection or an uninfected control (not recorded which).

V and J are TRBV10-3 and TRBJ1-1; D is possibly TRBD1 (5 bases). The V and J ends lost 6 bases and 6 bases respectively, with 8 bases between them. The CDR3 covers 11 residues. CDR1 is ENHRY and CDR2 is SYGVKD in the germline V gene. As DNA, the CDR3 is TGTGCCATCAGGAGGGGTTCTGAAGCTTTCTTT. Protein: CAIRRGSEAFF.

The gene calls are TRBV6-4 and TRBJ2-5; TRBD1 agrees at 10 bases. CDR3 size: 15 residues. The junction had 8 bases not matched to a gene; V was cut back by 5 bases and J by 5 bases. From germline, CDR1 is MRHNA and CDR2 SNTAGT. CDR3 sequence (DNA): TGTGCCAGCAGTTCCGGGACAGGGGAATATGAGACCCAGTACTTC. Translating gives CASSSGTGEYETQYF.

A few counts support this clonotype. The CDR3 DNA is TGTGCCAGCTACCAAGCCCCCGGGTCTGCAACTAATGAAAAACTGTTTTTT. As protein: CASYQAPGSATNEKLFF. The rearrangement joins TRBV6-6 to TRBJ1-4; unclear D gene. This CDR3 has 17 amino acids. V lost 8 bases to trimming and J lost 0 bases, with 19 bases between them. CDR1 MNHNY and CDR2 SVGAGI come from the germline V gene (reference sequence).

This clonotype turned up a few times. The CDR3, as DNA: TGTGCCTGGAGTGCCAGGGCGGTCCCCTACAATGAGCAGTTCTTC. It translates to CAWSARAVPYNEQFF. This chain connects TRBV30 to TRBJ2-1; possibly TRBD1 for D (5 bases). In germline, CDR1 is GTSNPN, CDR2 SVGIG (reference sequence). Trimming stripped 1 base from V and 2 bases from J, with 12 bases between. The CDR3 has 15 amino acids.

The chain couples TRBV20-1 to TRBJ2-7, with 7 bases identical to TRBD2. With V trimmed by 0 bases and J by 7 bases, 12 bases remained unmatched. Germline V CDR1 and CDR2: DFQATT, SNEGSKA (reference sequence). CDR3 length: 15 residues. CDR3 in DNA: TGCAGTGCTAGAGATCATGCGGGAGCGACGGGGGAGCAGTACTTC. It specifies CSARDHAGATGEQYF.

This clonotype was recorded at least ten times. The chain recombines TRBV18 with TRBJ2-7; D might be TRBD1 (5 bases). CDR1 is KGHSH, CDR2 LQKENI, per germline. V lost 6 bases, J lost 2 bases, and 20 bases lay in between. CDR3 length: 16 amino acids. Here the CDR3 reads CASSLYDSNGPYEQYF. As DNA, the CDR3 is TGTGCCAGCTCCCTGTACGACAGCAATGGCCCCTACGAGCAGTACTTC.

This clonotype has only a few counts. The chain uses TRBV7-4 and TRBJ1-6; D unresolved. Trimming stripped 4 bases from V and 3 bases from J, with 16 bases between. This CDR3 region has 17 residues. Germline CDR1 and CDR2: SGHVT and SQSDAQ. The CDR3 DNA follows: TGTGCCAGCAGCTCTAGACCCGTTGGGGTCTATAATTCACCCCTCCACTTT. Encoded protein: CASSSRPVGVYNSPLHF.

The sample holds many counts of this clonotype. The rearrangement joins TRBV7-2 to TRBJ2-3; 9 positions match TRBD2. The germline gives CDR1 SGHTA, CDR2 FQGNSA. The CDR3 loop spans 19 amino acids. With 2 bases clipped from V and 3 bases from J, the junction kept 15 bases outside the gene matches. CDR3 protein: CASSLNGLAYGGWTDTQYF. CDR3 DNA sequence: TGTGCCAGCAGCTTAAATGGACTAGCGTACGGAGGTTGGACAGATACGCAGTATTTT.

This clonotype has at least ten counts. The junction differs from germline at one of its ends, possibly a read error. The chain employs TRBV6-2 or TRBV6-3 and TRBJ2-3; a weak D match, TRBD2 (5 bases). CDR3 length: 13 amino acids. Germline lookup yields CDR1 MNHEY and CDR2 SVGEGT. The CDR3 DNA reads TGTGCCGGCAGTTACACGGACTTAGATACGCAGTATTTT. This gives the protein CAGSYTDLDTQYF.

This clonotype was counted only a few times. V and J are TRBV6-2 or TRBV6-3 and TRBJ2-3, with a tentative D call TRBD1 (6 bases). V was trimmed by 11 bases and J by 6 bases, leaving 24 bases between them. There are 15 residues in the CDR3. Germline lookup yields CDR1 MNHEY and CDR2 SVGEGT. The CDR3 spells CACQTRKYQGDTQYF. Written as DNA, the CDR3 is TGTGCCTGCCAGACCCGAAAATATCAGGGGGATACGCAGTATTTT.

The chain links TRBV28 to TRBJ1-4, with unresolved D. Trimming removed 3 bases from V and 7 bases from J, with 6 bases in between. This CDR3 region has 12 residues. The germline CDR1 and CDR2 sequences are MDHEN and SYDVKM. The CDR3 loop reads CASSLNGEKLFF. The DNA for the CDR3 is TGTGCCAGCAGTTTGAATGGTGAAAAACTGTTTTTT. The entire variable domain, with the rest obtained from reference TRBV28 and TRBJ1-4, is as follows: DVKVTQSSRYLVKRTGEKVFLECVQDMDHENMFWYRQDPGLGLRLIYFSYDVKMKEKGDIPEGYSVSREKKERFSLILESASTNQTSMYLCASSLNGEKLFFGSGTQLSVL.

This clonotype was observed many times. DNA for the CDR3: TGTGCCAGCAGTAAAAGCGGCCCGAGGAATGAGCAGTTCTTC. Its protein product is CASSKSGPRNEQFF. The chain links TRBV25-1 to TRBJ2-1; TRBD2 is a possible D gene (5 bases). This CDR3 has 14 amino acids. Looked up from germline, CDR1 is MGHDK and CDR2 is SYGVNS. The V end lost 5 bases, the J end lost 7 bases, and 15 bases lay between the germline ends.